One and the same sample provided the 27 T cell receptor beta chains below, sequenced in a study of blood T cell repertoires in COVID-19. The protocol was immunoSEQ multiplex PCR, while the TCRdb copy is restricted to in-frame clones and leaves out a portion. This repertoire shows 100,000 to 120,000 clones, about 80% found once; its top ten account for 16%. Material for sequencing was peripheral blood. The receptors come from an elderly woman with active or convalescent COVID-19.

The CDR3 here is CASSSQGNEQYF. DNA for the CDR3: TGTGCCAGCAGTTCGCAGGGAAACGAGCAGTACTTC. The rearrangement uses TRBV28 and TRBJ2-7; possibly TRBD1 for D (5 bases). Trimming left V 4 bases short and J 5 bases short, with 9 bases between. Germline V lookup: CDR1 MDHEN, CDR2 SYDVKM. This CDR3 spans 12 amino acids.

The V call is TRBV28, the J call TRBJ1-1; no definite D call. The CDR3 runs 11 residues. Trimming stripped 3 bases from V and 13 bases from J, with 12 bases between. Germline V CDR1 and CDR2: MDHEN, SYDVKM. The CDR3 sequence: CASSFSLALFF. CDR3 nucleotides: TGTGCCAGCAGTTTTTCTCTCGCGCTTTTCTTT.

The chain employs TRBV10-3 and TRBJ2-1, with 8 nucleotides matching TRBD1. Germline V gives CDR1 ENHRY, CDR2 SYGVKD. The J segment lost 5 bases and the V segment lost 6 bases, leaving 6 bases of the junction unmatched. CDR3 length: 14 residues. In DNA, the CDR3 is TGTGCCATCAGGCGGGACAGGACAAACAATGAGCAGTTCTTC. Translation gives CAIRRDRTNNEQFF.

The chain uses TRBV7-8 and TRBJ2-1; TRBD1 aligns across 8 bases. The CDR3 totals 16 residues. Trimming at V came to 4 bases and at J to 2 bases, leaving 7 bases not matched to a gene. CDR1 and CDR2 from the germline V gene are SGHVS and FQNEAQ. The CDR3 DNA sequence: TGTGCCAGCAGCTCGGACAGGACAGGGCCCTACAATGAGCAGTTCTTC. This sequence encodes CASSSDRTGPYNEQFF.

This rearrangement joins TRBV12-5 to TRBJ2-2, with 10 bases lining up with TRBD1. The CDR3 is 17 residues long. CDR1 LGHNT and CDR2 FRNRAP come from the germline V gene. V was clipped by 0 bases and J by 7 bases; unmatched bases: 8. CDR3 sequence (DNA): TGTGCTAGTGGTTTGGTATCCGGGACAGGGGTTATCGGGGAGCTGTTTTTT. The encoded protein is CASGLVSGTGVIGELFF.

The chain carries TRBV3-1 (or the pseudogene TRBV3-2) and TRBJ2-5; the match to TRBD2 covers 12 bases. The CDR3 extends over 14 amino acids. V dropped 8 bases and J dropped 4; count of bases not matched to a gene: 5. Looked up from germline, CDR1 is LGHDT and CDR2 is YNNKEL (reference sequence). The chain's CDR3 is CASRLAGDVETQYF. The CDR3 bases are TGTGCCAGCCGACTAGCGGGAGATGTAGAGACCCAGTACTTC.

The chain uses TRBV7-9 and TRBJ2-5, with 9 bases matching TRBD2. The junction had 8 bases not matched to a gene; V was cut back by 1 base and J by 5 bases. The V gene's germline CDR1 is SEHNR and CDR2 FQNEAQ (reference sequence). CDR3 length: 16 residues. The CDR3 is CASSLVGSGRGETQYF. CDR3 nucleotide sequence: TGTGCCAGCAGCTTAGTTGGTAGCGGGAGAGGGGAGACCCAGTACTTC.

This chain links TRBV27 with TRBJ2-3; 8 bases agree with TRBD2. V gave up 3 bases and J gave up 6 bases; unmatched junction bases: 8. The CDR3 has 15 residues. Germline V gene data show CDR1 as MNHEY and CDR2 as SMNVEV (reference sequence). The CDR3 DNA follows: TGTGCCAGCAGTTTCAAAAGCGGGGGTGCCGATACGCAGTATTTT. It specifies CASSFKSGGADTQYF.

The V call is TRBV5-6, the J call TRBJ1-3; TRBD1 is a possible D gene (6 bases). The CDR3 runs 14 residues. V dropped 3 bases and J dropped 3 bases, with 10 bases sitting between them. Per the germline V gene, CDR1 is SGHDT and CDR2 is YYEEEE. CDR3 sequence (DNA): TGTGCCAGCAGCTCACAGGGAATTGGAAACACCATATATTTT. Amino acid sequence: CASSSQGIGNTIYF.

The V gene is TRBV5-1, the J gene TRBJ2-3; 13 bases map to TRBD2. With 0 bases clipped from V and 4 bases from J, the junction kept 11 bases outside the gene matches. The CDR3 loop spans 19 amino acids. The germline V gene has CDR1 SGHRS and CDR2 YFSETQ. The CDR3 bases are TGCGCCAGCAGCTTGGCCCCCGGACTAGCGGGAGTTGGTGCAGATACGCAGTATTTT. Amino acid sequence: CASSLAPGLAGVGADTQYF.

The chain employs TRBV4-1 and TRBJ1-2; the D gene is possibly TRBD1 (5 bases). This CDR3 is built from 16 residues. Germline values: CDR1 MGHRA, CDR2 YSYEKL. The V end was cut by 0 bases, the J end by 4 bases, with 15 bases between. CDR3 loop: CASSQDQAKGAYGYTF. DNA of the CDR3: TGCGCCAGCAGCCAAGATCAGGCCAAAGGGGCCTATGGCTACACCTTC.

The chain employs TRBV5-1 and TRBJ2-2; 11 nucleotides align to TRBD2. Trimming removed 0 bases from V and 6 bases from J; junction bases left unmatched: 1. There are 15 residues in the CDR3. The germline CDR1 and CDR2 sequences are SGHRS and YFSETQ. CDR3 in DNA: TGCGCCAGCAGCTTGGTACTAGCGGGAGCCGGGGAGCTGTTTTTT. It is translated as CASSLVLAGAGELFF.

The chain links TRBV4-1 to TRBJ2-7, with 8 bases that match TRBD2. The length of the CDR3 is 15 residues. The V segment lost 2 bases and the J segment 1 base; nucleotides outside the gene matches: 4. CDR1 and CDR2 (germline): MGHRA, YSYEKL. The CDR3 DNA is TGCGCCAGCAGCCAAACTAGCGGTGCTTCCTACGAGCAGTACTTC. Translated, it gives CASSQTSGASYEQYF.

This sequence joins TRBV10-1 and TRBJ1-1, with TRBD1 matching 12 bases. Germline trimming cut 6 bases from V and 1 base from J; bases unmatched to any gene: 9. Germline-derived CDR1 and CDR2 are WNHNN and SYGVQD (reference sequence). The CDR3 consists of 17 residues. The CDR3 nucleotides read TGCGCCAGCAGCGCCGGGACAGGGGGCGGCAGGAACACTGAAGCTTTCTTT. Its translation is CASSAGTGGGRNTEAFF.

V and J are TRBV5-6 and TRBJ2-5, with 10 bases identical to TRBD1. Per the germline V gene, CDR1 is SGHDT and CDR2 is YYEEEE. With 1 base clipped from V and 4 bases from J, the junction kept 10 bases outside the gene matches. This CDR3 has 17 amino acids. The CDR3 nucleotides are TGTGCCAGCAGCTTGAAGTCGACTTGGACAGGGGGAGAGACCCAGTACTTC. This gives the protein CASSLKSTWTGGETQYF.

This chain links TRBV7-3 with TRBJ2-3; no clear D gene. Trimming took off 0 bases at V and 4 bases at J, with 8 bases between the two ends. Germline lookup yields CDR1 SGHTA and CDR2 FQGTGA. This CDR3 has 14 residues. DNA for the CDR3: TGTGCCAGCAGCTTAACTAGAACTTCAGATACGCAGTATTTT. This codes for CASSLTRTSDTQYF.

This clone was recorded once. V is TRBV7-9 and J is TRBJ2-2; a possible D gene is TRBD2 (6 bases). CDR1 is SEHNR, CDR2 FQNEAQ, per germline (reference sequence). Trimming removed 1 base at V and 4 bases at J, with 13 bases between. CDR3 length: 16 residues. The CDR3 nucleotides are TGTGCCAGCAGCTTAGTTCGGGGGTCGGGCACCGGGGAGCTGTTTTTT. Its translation: CASSLVRGSGTGELFF.

The chain combines TRBV4-3 with TRBJ2-7, with 9 bases identical to TRBD2. After removal of 1 base from V and 3 bases from J, the junction contained 7 bases not matched to a gene. Germline V gene lookup returns CDR1 LGHNA and CDR2 YSLEER. This CDR3 is 16 amino acids long. This chain's CDR3 is CASSQGGGGRGYEQYF. CDR3 bases: TGCGCCAGCAGCCAAGGGGGTGGCGGGAGGGGCTACGAGCAGTACTTC.

This sequence joins TRBV6-5 and TRBJ1-1; D is unresolved. Germline V lookup: CDR1 MNHEY, CDR2 SVGAGI. The CDR3 covers 14 residues. V dropped 6 bases and J dropped 0 bases, with 11 bases sitting between them. DNA of the CDR3: TGTGCCAGCAGGGGGAGCACCATGAACACTGAAGCTTTCTTT. Encoded protein: CASRGSTMNTEAFF.

The chain uses TRBV12-3 or TRBV12-4 and TRBJ1-2; 8 bases agree with TRBD1. V was pared by 3 bases and J by 4 bases, with 1 base of the junction left unmatched. The CDR3 consists of 13 residues. Here the CDR3 DNA reads TGTGCCAGCAGTTTCAGGGGGCTCTATGGCTACACCTTC. Amino acids: CASSFRGLYGYTF.

This clone was seen a few times. The chain uses TRBV7-8 and TRBJ1-2; D may be TRBD1 (5 bases). V lost 1 base to trimming and J lost 5 bases, with 17 bases between them. The V gene's germline CDR1 is SGHVS and CDR2 FQNEAQ. The CDR3 sequence is 16 residues long. The CDR3 DNA is TGTGCCAGCAGCTTAGGGTCGGCAGGGTTTATGTATGGCTACACCTTC. Translated, it gives CASSLGSAGFMYGYTF.

This chain uses TRBV18 with TRBJ1-1; no reliable D call. This CDR3 contains 15 residues. Germline V gene sequence: CDR1 KGHSH, CDR2 LQKENI. The germline V and J ends were trimmed by 9 bases and 1 base, with 18 bases remaining between them. CDR3 DNA sequence: TGTGCCAGTAGGTGGGCAGGCGCTCGGAACACTGAAGCTTTCTTT. The encoded protein is CASRWAGARNTEAFF.

The count of this clone is one. The chain employs TRBV4-2 and TRBJ1-4; 7 bases agree with TRBD1. V shed 2 bases, J shed 3 bases, and the junction held 3 bases outside the gene matches. The CDR3 length is 15 residues. Germline V gives CDR1 LGHNA, CDR2 YNFKEQ. DNA of the CDR3: TGTGCCAGCAGCCAACCGGGACAGTCTAATGAAAAACTGTTTTTT. It encodes CASSQPGQSNEKLFF.

The genes are TRBV27 and TRBJ2-7; possible D gene TRBD2, 6 bases. The CDR3 contains 13 residues. Trimming took off 3 bases at V and 7 bases at J, with 13 bases between the two ends. Germline V gene sequence: CDR1 MNHEY, CDR2 SMNVEV (reference sequence). As DNA, the CDR3 is TGTGCCAGCAGTTTCATATACGGGAGTGAGCAGTACTTC. Amino acid sequence: CASSFIYGSEQYF.

The chain has TRBV5-1 and TRBJ2-7, with 7 bases lining up with TRBD2. Germline loops: CDR1 SGHRS, CDR2 YFSETQ. Trimming at V came to 2 bases and at J to 1 base, leaving 3 bases not matched to a gene. CDR3 size: 14 residues. CDR3 nucleotides: TGCGCCAGCAGCTTTGTGGGGGGGTCCTACGAGCAGTACTTC. Protein: CASSFVGGSYEQYF.

A note on this clone: Compared with germline, one end of the junction differs, possibly owing to a read error. The chain combines TRBV7-7 with TRBJ1-5; tentatively, D is TRBD1 (6 bases). The germline V gene has CDR1 SSHAT and CDR2 FNYEAQ (reference sequence). This CDR3 is built from 17 residues. CDR3 sequence: CASSLGRGGPNNQPQHF. The CDR3 DNA reads as TGTGCTAGCAGCTTAGGAAGGGGGGGACCCAACAATCAGCCCCAGCATTTT.

This clone was observed once. V is TRBV20-1 and J is TRBJ2-2; D is unresolved. The ends were cut back, 3 bases at V and 7 bases at J, with 15 bases in the middle. This CDR3 has 14 residues. Germline-derived CDR1 and CDR2 are DFQATT and SNEGSKA (reference sequence). CDR3 region: CSASSSPELGELFF. The DNA of the CDR3 is TGCAGTGCTAGTAGTTCGCCGGAGCTCGGGGAGCTGTTTTTT.